This is a list of T cell receptor beta chains from one sample in a study of T-cell reconstitution after alpha-beta-depleted transplantation in children. One entry per CDR3 protein, called by TCRdb with MiXCR from the PCR reads. The sample carries about 540,000 distinct CDR3 sequences, over 25% recorded once. The sequencing here drew on PBMCs, taken before TCRalphabeta/CD19-depleted stem cell transplant. The receptors stem from a boy younger than two with Wiskott-Aldrich syndrome, due to receive a stem cell transplant. Both conserved end residues are part of each CDR3. D genes are given only for firm matches. Clone size, where shown, is once, few, many, or a class for clones that have expanded.

D | J | size | V | DNA | CDR3
NA | TRBJ2-6 | NA | TRBV27 | TGTGCCAGCGCCTACTCTGGGGCCAACGTCCTGACTTTC | CASAYSGANVLTF
NA | TRBJ1-5 | NA | TRBV28 | TGTGCCAGCAGTTTATTATACCAGCCCCAGCATTTT | CASSLLYQPQHF
TRBD2 | TRBJ2-1 | once | TRBV5-1 | TGCGCCAGCAGCTTGATCGGGACTAGGAATGGTGATGAGCAGTTCTTC | CASSLIGTRNGDEQFF
TRBD2 | TRBJ2-1 | NA | TRBV18 | TGTGCCAGCTCACCATTACCTAGCGGGAGCTCCTACAATGAGCAGTTCTTC | CASSPLPSGSSYNEQFF
NA | TRBJ2-7 | many | TRBV29-1 | TGCAGCGCCACCGGGTTAGCCTACGAGCAGTACTTC | CSATGLAYEQYF
NA | TRBJ2-3 | few | TRBV5-1 | TGCGCCAGCAGCGTGGACCCCTTGGGTGCAGATACGCAGTATTTT | CASSVDPLGADTQYF
NA | TRBJ2-1 | NA | TRBV10-3 | TGTGCCATCAACGTACAGCTTAGCTCCTACAATGAGCAGTTCTTC | CAINVQLSSYNEQFF
NA | TRBJ2-7 | few | TRBV12-3/TRBV12-4 | TGTGCCAGCAGTGGGGGGGGCACCATCCGAGCCTACGAGCAGTACTTC | CASSGGGTIRAYEQYF
NA | TRBJ2-2 | NA | TRBV27 | TGTGCCAGCAGTACCCGGGACTCTACCACCGGGGAGCTGTTTTTT | CASSTRDSTTGELFF
NA | TRBJ2-5 | few | TRBV20-1 | TGCAGTGCCCCTCACCAGGGGATTGAGACCCAGTACTTC | CSAPHQGIETQYF
NA | TRBJ2-5 | few | TRBV16 | TGTGCCAGCAGCCGTGGACCCGGAGAGACCCAGTACTTC | CASSRGPGETQYF
TRBD1 | TRBJ1-1 | few | TRBV6-5 | TGTGCCAGCAGTTACTCCCAGGGGGTTATGAACACTGAAGCTTTCTTT | CASSYSQGVMNTEAFF
NA | TRBJ2-2 | NA | TRBV5-1 | TGCGCCAGCAGCTTGGTGGGGGCCTACACCGGGGAGCTGTTTTTT | CASSLVGAYTGELFF
TRBD2 | TRBJ2-1 | few | TRBV20-1 | TGCAGTGCGGGGGGGACTATGCTTAGAAATGAGCAGTTCTTC | CSAGGTMLRNEQFF
TRBD2 | TRBJ2-1 | few | TRBV4-1 | TGCGCCAGCAGCCAAGAGTCTAGCGGCTCCTACAATGAGCAGTTCTTC | CASSQESSGSYNEQFF
TRBD1 | TRBJ2-2 | few | TRBV5-1 | TGCGCCAGCAGCTGGAACGGACAGGGAGGCGGGGAGCTGTTTTTT | CASSWNGQGGGELFF
TRBD2 | TRBJ2-7 | once | TRBV20-1 | TGCTGTGCTAGAGGAGCGGGAGGGCCCCTCTACGAGCAGTACTTC | CCARGAGGPLYEQYF